The 5 T cell receptor beta chains below were found in one sample sequenced in a study of blood T cells in healthy people across ages. Sample-barcoded 5' priming and a J-beta primer mix drove a second PCR of 7 to 11 cycles. From the 5' RACE reads, TCRdb called clonotypes with MiXCR, one entry per CDR3 protein. The sample has hundreds of thousands of distinct CDR3 sequences; about 30% are singletons. Sequencing used blood. These receptors all stem from a woman aged 80 or older in good health.

On this clonotype: A much larger clone sits a single nucleotide away, making a read error possible. The J gene is TRBJ2-6, the V gene TRBV5-1; tentative D call: TRBD1 (5 bases). The germline V gene has CDR1 SGHRS and CDR2 YFSETQ. CDR3 length: 15 residues. The CDR3 coding sequence is TGCGCCAGCAGCTTGGTAAGCTCTGGGGCCAACGTCCGGACTTTC. As protein: CASSLVSSGANVRTF.

This clonotype was recorded only once. This chain connects TRBV4-1 to TRBJ2-7; weak D call: TRBD2 (8 bases). CDR3 length equals 19 residues. CDR1 is MGHRA and CDR2 is YSYEKL in the germline V gene. V was cut by 0 bases and J by 0 bases, with 21 bases left in between. The CDR3 region has the DNA TGCGCCAGCAGCCAAGAGGTGACAGGGTCAGGGACTAGCTCCTACGAGCAGTACTTC. As protein: CASSQEVTGSGTSSYEQYF.

The count of this clonotype is one. Because the CDR3 is missing its conserved closing phenylalanine or tryptophan, this is likely a read error. The chain couples TRBV25-1 to TRBJ2-2, with a tentative D call TRBD2 (5 bases). The germline V gene encodes CDR1 MGHDK and CDR2 SYGVNS. This CDR3 spans 14 amino acids. Between the trimmed V and J ends, which lost 2 bases and 7 bases, there was a span of 11 bases. CDR3 sequence reads: CASSEARVGGELFV. The DNA of the CDR3 is TGTGCCAGCAGTGAAGCGCGGGTAGGCGGGGAGCTGTTTGTT.

There are many counts of this clonotype. This chain joins TRBV20-1 and TRBJ2-7, with D unresolved. The length of the CDR3 is 12 residues. Germline-derived CDR1 and CDR2 are DFQATT and SNEGSKA (reference sequence). Trimming pared 4 bases from V and 3 bases from J, leaving 10 bases between. CDR3 amino acids: CSATTVSYEQYF. The CDR3 DNA follows: TGCAGTGCTACCACGGTGAGCTACGAGCAGTACTTC.

CDR3 sequence reads: CASKEAGGHETQYF. For the CDR3, the DNA is TGTGCCAGCAAGGAAGCGGGGGGGCATGAGACCCAGTACTTC. The genes are TRBV2 and TRBJ2-5; 10 bases are a match to TRBD2. V lost 7 bases and J lost 5; bases outside the gene matches: 7. Germline CDR1 reads SNHLY; CDR2 reads FYNNEI. This CDR3 is built from 14 residues.